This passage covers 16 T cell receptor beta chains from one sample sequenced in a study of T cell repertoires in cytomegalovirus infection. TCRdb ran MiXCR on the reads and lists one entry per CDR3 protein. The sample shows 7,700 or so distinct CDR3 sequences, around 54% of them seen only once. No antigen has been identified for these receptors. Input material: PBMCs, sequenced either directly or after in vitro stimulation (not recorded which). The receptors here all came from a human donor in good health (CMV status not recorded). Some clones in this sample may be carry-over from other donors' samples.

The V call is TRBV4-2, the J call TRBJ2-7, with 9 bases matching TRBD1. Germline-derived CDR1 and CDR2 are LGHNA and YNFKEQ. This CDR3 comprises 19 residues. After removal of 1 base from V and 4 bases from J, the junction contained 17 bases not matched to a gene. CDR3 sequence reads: CASSQGGLEGTGIVYEQYF. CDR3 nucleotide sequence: TGTGCCAGCAGCCAAGGGGGTCTTGAAGGGACAGGGATCGTTTACGAGCAGTACTTC.

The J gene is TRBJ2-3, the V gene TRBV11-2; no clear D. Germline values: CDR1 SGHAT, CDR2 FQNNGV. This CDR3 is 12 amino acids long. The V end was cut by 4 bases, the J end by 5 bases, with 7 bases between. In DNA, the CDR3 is TGTGCCAGCAGCTACCAGCAAGATACGCAGTATTTT. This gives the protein CASSYQQDTQYF.

CDR3 in amino acids: CASSAQGNQPQHF. The CDR3 nucleotides read TGTGCCAGCAGTGCACAGGGTAATCAGCCCCAGCATTTT. The genes are TRBV6-1 and TRBJ1-5; D may be TRBD1 (6 bases). From germline, CDR1 is MNHNS and CDR2 SASEGT. V shed 4 bases and J shed 4 bases, with 8 bases lying between them. The CDR3 covers 13 residues.

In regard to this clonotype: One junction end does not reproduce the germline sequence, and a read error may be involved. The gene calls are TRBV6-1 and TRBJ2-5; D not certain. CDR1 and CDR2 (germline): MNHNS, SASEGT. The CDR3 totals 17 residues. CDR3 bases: TGTGCCAGTAGTGAATTTCGTAGTCGTGTACAGCAAGAGACCCAGTACTTC. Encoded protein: CASSEFRSRVQQETQYF.

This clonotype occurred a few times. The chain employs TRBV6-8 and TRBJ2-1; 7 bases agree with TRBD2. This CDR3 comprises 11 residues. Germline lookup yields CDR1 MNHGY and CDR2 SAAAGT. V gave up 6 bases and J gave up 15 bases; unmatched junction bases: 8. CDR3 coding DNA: TGTGCCAGCAGCAACGGACTAGAGTGGTTCTTC. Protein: CASSNGLEWFF.

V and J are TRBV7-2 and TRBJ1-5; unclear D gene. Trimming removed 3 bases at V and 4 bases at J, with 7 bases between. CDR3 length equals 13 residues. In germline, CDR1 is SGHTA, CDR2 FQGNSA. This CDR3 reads CASSLSGNQPQHF. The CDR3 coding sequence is TGTGCCAGCAGCTTGAGCGGGAATCAGCCCCAGCATTTT.

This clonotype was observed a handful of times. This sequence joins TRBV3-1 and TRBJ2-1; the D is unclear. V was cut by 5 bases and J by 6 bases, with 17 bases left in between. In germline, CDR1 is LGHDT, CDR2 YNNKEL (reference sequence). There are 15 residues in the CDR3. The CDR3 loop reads CASSYPGPPPNEQFF. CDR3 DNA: TGTGCCAGCAGCTACCCGGGTCCCCCCCCCAATGAGCAGTTCTTC.

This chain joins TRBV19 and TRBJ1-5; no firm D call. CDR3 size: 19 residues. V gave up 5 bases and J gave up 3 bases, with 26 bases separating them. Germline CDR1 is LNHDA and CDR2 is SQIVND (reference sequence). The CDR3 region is CASSSIYSGIGEDNQPQHF. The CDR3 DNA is TGTGCCAGTAGTTCAATATATTCGGGGATAGGTGAAGACAATCAGCCCCAGCATTTT.

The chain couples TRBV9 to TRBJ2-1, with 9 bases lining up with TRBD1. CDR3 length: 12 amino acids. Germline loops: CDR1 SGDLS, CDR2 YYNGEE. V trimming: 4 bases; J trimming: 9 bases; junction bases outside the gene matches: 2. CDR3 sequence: CASSPTGGEQFF. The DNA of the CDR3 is TGTGCCAGCAGCCCGACAGGGGGTGAGCAGTTCTTC.

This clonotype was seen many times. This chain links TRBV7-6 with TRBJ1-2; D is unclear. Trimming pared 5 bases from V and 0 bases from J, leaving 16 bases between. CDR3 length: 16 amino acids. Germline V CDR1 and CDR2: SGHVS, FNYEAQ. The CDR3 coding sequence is TGTGCCAGCAGCCTTGGACCGGGAAACGCTAACTATGGCTACACCTTC. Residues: CASSLGPGNANYGYTF.

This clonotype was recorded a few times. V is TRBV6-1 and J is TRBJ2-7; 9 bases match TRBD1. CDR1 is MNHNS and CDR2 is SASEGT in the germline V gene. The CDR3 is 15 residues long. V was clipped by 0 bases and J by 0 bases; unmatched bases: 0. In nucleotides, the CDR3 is TGTGCCAGCAGTGAAGCGACAGGGGGCTCCTACGAGCAGTACTTC. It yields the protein CASSEATGGSYEQYF.

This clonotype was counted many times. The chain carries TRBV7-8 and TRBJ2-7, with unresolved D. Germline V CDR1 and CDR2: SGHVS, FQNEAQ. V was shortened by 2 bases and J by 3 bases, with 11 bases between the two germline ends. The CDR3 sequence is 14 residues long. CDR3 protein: CASSLRAGIYEQYF. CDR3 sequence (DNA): TGTGCCAGCAGCTTACGGGCAGGAATCTACGAGCAGTACTTC.

DNA of the CDR3: TGTGCCAGCAGTCGGACAGGATTTGATGGCTACACCTTC. Amino acid sequence: CASSRTGFDGYTF. This chain links TRBV7-3 with TRBJ1-2, with 7 bases matching TRBD1. V shed 6 bases, J shed 6 bases, and the junction held 7 bases outside the gene matches. The V gene's germline CDR1 is SGHTA and CDR2 FQGTGA. The CDR3 runs to 13 residues.

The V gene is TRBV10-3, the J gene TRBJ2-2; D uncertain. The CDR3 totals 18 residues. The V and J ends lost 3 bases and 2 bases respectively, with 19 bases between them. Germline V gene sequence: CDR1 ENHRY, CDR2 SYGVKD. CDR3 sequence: CAISEKDRGSYNTGELFF. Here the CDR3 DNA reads TGTGCCATCAGTGAAAAGGACCGAGGATCCTATAACACCGGGGAGCTGTTTTTT.

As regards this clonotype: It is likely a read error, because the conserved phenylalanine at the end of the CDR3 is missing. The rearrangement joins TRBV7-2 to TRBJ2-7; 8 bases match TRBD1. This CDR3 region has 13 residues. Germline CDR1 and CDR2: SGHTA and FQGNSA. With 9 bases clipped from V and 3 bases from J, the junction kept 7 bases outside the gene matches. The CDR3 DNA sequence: TGTGCCAGTGGACAGGGATTACTCTACGAGCAGTACTTA. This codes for CASGQGLLYEQYL.

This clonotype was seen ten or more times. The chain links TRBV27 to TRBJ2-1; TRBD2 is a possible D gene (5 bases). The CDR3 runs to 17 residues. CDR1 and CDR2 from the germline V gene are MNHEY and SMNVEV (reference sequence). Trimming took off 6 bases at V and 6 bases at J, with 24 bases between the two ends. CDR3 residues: CASRLLSYLGEGNEQFF. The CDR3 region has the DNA TGTGCCAGCAGGCTCCTCTCGTATCTGGGAGAGGGCAATGAGCAGTTCTTC.